The 6 T cell receptor beta chains below were found in one sample sequenced in a study of blood T cell repertoires in COVID-19. Using immunoSEQ multiplex PCR, the repertoire was profiled, and TCRdb retains in-frame clones only, with some absent. The sample lists 300,000 to 350,000 clones; around 91% were seen once. The source material was peripheral blood. These receptors all stem from a young woman who had recovered from COVID-19.

The chain carries TRBV4-1 and TRBJ2-2; TRBD2 matches at 9 bases. Germline-derived CDR1 and CDR2 are MGHRA and YSYEKL. The CDR3 is 15 residues long. The V segment lost 3 bases and the J segment 3 bases; nucleotides outside the gene matches: 2. In nucleotides, the CDR3 is TGCGCCAGCAGCCAGGCTAGCGGGGACACCGGGGAGCTGTTTTTT. Residues: CASSQASGDTGELFF.

The J gene is TRBJ1-1, the V gene TRBV7-2; 7 bases are a match to TRBD1. The CDR3 is 13 amino acids. The junction had 5 bases not matched to a gene; V was cut back by 6 bases and J by 4 bases. CDR1 and CDR2 from the germline V gene are SGHTA and FQGNSA. The CDR3 coding sequence is TGTGCCAGCAGGAGGACAGGCGGCACTGAAGCTTTCTTT. It codes for CASRRTGGTEAFF.

The chain employs TRBV11-2 and TRBJ1-5; 8 positions match TRBD1. The germline V gene has CDR1 SGHAT and CDR2 FQNNGV. After removal of 1 base from V and 7 bases from J, the junction contained 9 bases not matched to a gene. There are 16 residues in the CDR3. Written as DNA, the CDR3 is TGTGCCAGCAGCTTAGCAGGGGGCCAAGGGCGCCAGCCCCAGCATTTT. It is translated as CASSLAGGQGRQPQHF.

J is TRBJ2-7 and V is TRBV24-1; possibly TRBD2 for D (6 bases). The CDR3 is made up of 14 amino acids. With 0 bases removed from V and 3 bases from J, the gap between germline ends came to 8 bases. Germline CDR1 and CDR2: KGHDR and SFDVKD. CDR3 in amino acids: CATSDLLASYEQYV. DNA of the CDR3: TGTGCCACCAGTGATTTGCTAGCGAGCTACGAGCAGTACGTC.

V and J are TRBV7-2 and TRBJ2-3; 9 bases fit TRBD2. V trimming: 2 bases; J trimming: 2 bases; junction bases outside the gene matches: 2. Germline V CDR1 and CDR2: SGHTA, FQGNSA. This CDR3 region has 15 residues. Written as DNA, the CDR3 is TGTGCCAGCAGCTTACTAGCGGGAATCACAGATACGCAGTATTTT. This encodes CASSLLAGITDTQYF.

The V gene is TRBV29-1, the J gene TRBJ2-5, with D hard to call. Trimming shortened V by 4 bases and J by 5 bases, and 17 bases separated the two germline ends. There are 14 residues in the CDR3. Germline values: CDR1 SQVTM, CDR2 ANQGSEA. In DNA, the CDR3 is TGCAGCGTTGTCTTAAAAGTGACAAGGGAGACCCAGTACTTC. Residues: CSVVLKVTRETQYF.